This T cell receptor (beta chain) was identified in a study of cytomegalovirus exposure and HLA in healthy donors. Primers included in the PCR were 60 Vbeta and 13 Jbeta primers. The protocol was immunoSEQ multiplex PCR, while the TCRdb copy is restricted to in-frame clones and leaves out a portion. Found here are about 140,000 clones, around 80% of them singletons; the top ten hold 8.8%. The V segment lost 6 bases and the J segment 15 bases; nucleotides outside the gene matches: 9. Germline CDR1 MNHEY, CDR2 SVGAGI. The length of the CDR3 is 12 residues. The chain combines TRBV6-5 with TRBJ2-1; 9 bases align to TRBD1. This TCR came from a woman between 50 and 59 years old in good health and CMV-seropositive. Sequencing was performed on PBMCs. The CDR3, as DNA: TGTGCCAGCAGCCTGCCGGGACAGGGTCGGTTCTTC. This sequence encodes CASSLPGQGRFF.